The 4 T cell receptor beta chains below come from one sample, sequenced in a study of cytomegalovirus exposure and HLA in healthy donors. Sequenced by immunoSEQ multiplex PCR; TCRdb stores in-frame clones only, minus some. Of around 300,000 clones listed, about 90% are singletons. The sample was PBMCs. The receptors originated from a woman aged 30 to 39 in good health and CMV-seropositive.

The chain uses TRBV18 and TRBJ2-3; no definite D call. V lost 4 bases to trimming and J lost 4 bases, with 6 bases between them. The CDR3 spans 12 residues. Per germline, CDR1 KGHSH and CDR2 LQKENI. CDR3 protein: CASSLDADTQYF. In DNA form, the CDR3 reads TGTGCCAGCTCACTAGATGCAGATACGCAGTATTTT.

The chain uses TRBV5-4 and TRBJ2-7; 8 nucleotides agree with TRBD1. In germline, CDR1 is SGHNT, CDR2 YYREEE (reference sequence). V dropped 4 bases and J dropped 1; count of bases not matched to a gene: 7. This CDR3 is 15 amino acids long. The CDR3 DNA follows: TGTGCCAGCAGCCCGGGGACAGGTCAATCCTACGAGCAGTACTTC. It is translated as CASSPGTGQSYEQYF. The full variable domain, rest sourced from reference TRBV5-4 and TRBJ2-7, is ETGVTQSPTHLIKTRGQQVTLRCSSQSGHNTVSWYQQALGQGPQFIFQYYREEENGRGNFPPRFSGLQFPNYSSELNVNALELDDSALYLCASSPGTGQSYEQYFGPGTRLTVT.

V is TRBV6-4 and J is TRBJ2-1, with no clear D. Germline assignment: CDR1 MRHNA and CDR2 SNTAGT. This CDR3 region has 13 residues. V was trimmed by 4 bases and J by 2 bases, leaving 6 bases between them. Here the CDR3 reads CASSADAYNEQFF. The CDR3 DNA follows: TGTGCCAGCAGTGCTGATGCCTACAATGAGCAGTTCTTC.

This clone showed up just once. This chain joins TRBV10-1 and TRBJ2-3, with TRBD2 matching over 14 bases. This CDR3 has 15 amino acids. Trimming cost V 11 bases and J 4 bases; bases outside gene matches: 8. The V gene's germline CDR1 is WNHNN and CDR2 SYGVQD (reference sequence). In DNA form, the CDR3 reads TGCGCCTCATGGACTAGCGGGAGGAGGTCAGATACGCAGTATTTT. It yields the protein CASWTSGRRSDTQYF.